A selection of T cell receptor beta chains follows, all from one sample in a study of response to subunit inactivated influenza vaccine. MiXCR, applied by TCRdb to the RT-PCR reads, yields one record per CDR3 protein. The sample shows hundreds of thousands of distinct CDR3 sequences, 22% of them seen only once. The sequences come from PBMCs from blood, collected about 20 months after vaccination. Receptors originate from a man aged 50 to 75 who received an inactivated influenza vaccine. CDR3s include the opening cysteine and the closing phenylalanine or tryptophan. Each record gives: clone size, J gene, D gene, V gene, CDR3 DNA, CDR3 protein. D genes are given only for firm matches. Clone size is shown for a subset of rows, as once, few, many or a class of expanded clone.

many	TRBJ2-1	TRBD2	TRBV10-3	TGTGCCATCAGTGAGTCGATAGCGGGCTCAGGACGCTACAATGAGCAGTTCTTC	CAISESIAGSGRYNEQFF
-	TRBJ1-1	-	TRBV6-1	TGTGCCAGCAGTGAAATTTTGTATGGGGGAATGAACACTGAAGCTTTCTTT	CASSEILYGGMNTEAFF
-	TRBJ2-2	-	TRBV7-9	TGTGCCAGCAGCTTAGGGGGGTCCTGGGAGCTGTTTTTT	CASSLGGSWELFF
few	TRBJ1-2	-	TRBV20-1	TGCAGTGCCCCAAGTATTAGGGCTAACTATGGCTACACCTTC	CSAPSIRANYGYTF
many	TRBJ1-2	-	TRBV5-1	TGCGCCAGCAGCTTGGAGGGCAGGGGTAACGACTATGGCTACACCTTC	CASSLEGRGNDYGYTF
many	TRBJ1-1	-	TRBV10-3	TGTGCCATCAGTGATTGGGGACCATCGGGTGAAGCTTTCTTT	CAISDWGPSGEAFF
-	TRBJ2-1	-	TRBV4-2	TGTGCCAGCAGCCAAGTGAGGGGCTCCTACAATGAGCAGTTCTTC	CASSQVRGSYNEQFF
-	TRBJ2-2	-	TRBV27	TGTGCCACAAGGGACACCAACACCGGGGAGCTGTTTTTT	CATRDTNTGELFF
few	TRBJ1-2	-	TRBV5-4	TGTGCCAGCAGCTTTCTCTTGACCCCTGGCTACACCTTC	CASSFLLTPGYTF
many	TRBJ1-2	-	TRBV29-1	TGCAGCGTTGAGGAGGGTGGGGGTGGATATGGCTACACCTTC	CSVEEGGGGYGYTF
few	TRBJ2-5	-	TRBV27	TGTGCCAGCAGTTTATCGAGCTACGAGACCCAGTACTTC	CASSLSSYETQYF
many	TRBJ1-5	TRBD1	TRBV2	TGTGCCAGCAAGGGACAGGGACGACAGCCCCAGCATTTT	CASKGQGRQPQHF
many	TRBJ2-3	TRBD2	TRBV24-1	TGTGCGGCGGGAGGTCCCTCAGATACGCAGTATTTT	CAAGGPSDTQYF
-	TRBJ1-1	-	TRBV12-3/TRBV12-4	TGTGCCAGCAGTTTTATTGGAGGGGGCACTGAAGCTTTCTTT	CASSFIGGGTEAFF
few	TRBJ2-5	TRBD2	TRBV20-1	TGCAGTGCTAGAGATGCTAGCGGGAATGGGGCCCAGTACTTC	CSARDASGNGAQYF
-	TRBJ1-1	-	TRBV7-2	TGTGCCAGCAGCCTTCGACACCCCTCCCTGAACACTGAAGCTTTCTTT	CASSLRHPSLNTEAFF
-	TRBJ1-5	TRBD1	TRBV6-2/TRBV6-3	TGTGCCAGCAGGCTGACAGGGGTTCAGCCCCAGCATTTT	CASRLTGVQPQHF
-	TRBJ2-2	-	TRBV10-3	TGTGCCTCAGGCATCTTGGAAACCGGGGAGCTGTTTTTT	CASGILETGELFF
-	TRBJ2-7	-	TRBV11-2	TGTGCCAGCAGCTTAGCGGGGGCCCTTTCCTACGAGCAGTACTTC	CASSLAGALSYEQYF
many	TRBJ2-6	-	TRBV5-1	TGCGCCAGCACCGGAGACTCTGGGGCCAACGTCCTGACTTTC	CASTGDSGANVLTF
once	TRBJ2-1	TRBD2	TRBV20-1	TGCAGTGCTAGACTGGCACTAGCGTCGAATGAGCAGTTCTTC	CSARLALASNEQFF
few	TRBJ2-5	TRBD1	TRBV3-1	TGTGCCAGCAGCCCACTCCGGGACAGTGAGACCCAGTACTTC	CASSPLRDSETQYF
-	TRBJ1-2	TRBD1	TRBV7-2	TGTGCCAGCAGCATGGGACAGGGTTCGCGAGGCTACACCTTC	CASSMGQGSRGYTF
few	TRBJ1-1	TRBD1	TRBV6-2/TRBV6-3	TGTGCCAGCAGGCACCCCGGGACAGGGGGGATGAACACTGAAGCTTTCTTT	CASRHPGTGGMNTEAFF
few	TRBJ2-1	-	TRBV6-2/TRBV6-3	TGTGCCAGCAGTTACGAGGGTGGAAGCGGTTTCTCCTACAATGAGCAGTTCTTC	CASSYEGGSGFSYNEQFF
few	TRBJ2-7	-	TRBV3-1	TGTGCCAGCAGCGAGCGAGGACAGAACTACGAGCAGTACTTC	CASSERGQNYEQYF
-	TRBJ2-4	-	TRBV7-9	TGTGCCAGCAGCTTAGGACAGAACCTACGAAACTTC	CASSLGQNLRNF
-	TRBJ2-4	-	TRBV7-9	TGTGCCAGCAGCTTAGCGCCGGGGGTAGGAGCCAAAAACATTCAGTACTTC	CASSLAPGVGAKNIQYF
many	TRBJ1-4	-	TRBV11-2	TGTGCCAGCAGCTTGGGCGGAGCTTTAGGGGAAAAACTGTTTTTT	CASSLGGALGEKLFF
many	TRBJ1-2	-	TRBV28	TGTGCCAGCAGCGCAGAAGACAACTATGGCTACACCTTC	CASSAEDNYGYTF
many	TRBJ1-2	-	TRBV6-4	TGTGCCAGCAGTGACTCGATCGGGGGACACCTTGGCTACACCTTC	CASSDSIGGHLGYTF
-	TRBJ1-5	-	TRBV20-1	TGCAGTGCTACGGGGTCCGGCAATCAGCCCCAGCATTTT	CSATGSGNQPQHF
-	TRBJ2-5	TRBD2	TRBV19	TGTGCCAGTAGCCAACCGGGACTAGCCCTAGAGACCCAGTACTTC	CASSQPGLALETQYF